This T cell receptor (beta chain) was sequenced for a study of blood T cell repertoires in COVID-19. Study in general: T cells, B-cell-depleted T cells, or PBMCs supplied cDNA or gDNA.

Per the authors' pipeline: Researchers report that nucleated cell counts were estimated from reference gene primer amplification. Sequencing used immunoSEQ multiplex PCR; TCRdb keeps in-frame clones, though not all of them. Clone size and the V and J calls come from that table; the DNA yielded D and trimming. The table shows some 230,000 clones, with 75% to 90% occurring only once. Germline V gene sequence: CDR1 SNHLY, CDR2 FYNNEI. Trimming took off 4 bases at V and 2 bases at J, with 14 bases between the two ends. The CDR3 loop spans 16 amino acids. The chain is built from TRBV2 and TRBJ2-2, with no clear D. Sequenced material: peripheral blood. The TCR sequence derives from a young man who had recovered from COVID-19. The CDR3 bases are TGTGCCAGCAGTGCTACAGACATAATTAACACCGGGGAGCTGTTTTTT. Amino acids: CASSATDIINTGELFF.